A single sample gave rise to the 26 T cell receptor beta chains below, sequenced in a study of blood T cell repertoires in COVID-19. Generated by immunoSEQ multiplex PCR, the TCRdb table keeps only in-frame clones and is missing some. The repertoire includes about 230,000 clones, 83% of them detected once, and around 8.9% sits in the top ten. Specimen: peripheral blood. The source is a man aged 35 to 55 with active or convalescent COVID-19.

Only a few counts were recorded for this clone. The DNA for the CDR3 is TGTGCCACCAGGGACGGGGAAGCTGAAGCTTTCTTT. Encoded protein: CATRDGEAEAFF. The chain is built from TRBV24-1 and TRBJ1-1; the D is unclear. Trimming removed 7 bases at V and 6 bases at J, with 11 bases between. The CDR3 contains 12 residues. Germline CDR1 is KGHDR and CDR2 is SFDVKD.

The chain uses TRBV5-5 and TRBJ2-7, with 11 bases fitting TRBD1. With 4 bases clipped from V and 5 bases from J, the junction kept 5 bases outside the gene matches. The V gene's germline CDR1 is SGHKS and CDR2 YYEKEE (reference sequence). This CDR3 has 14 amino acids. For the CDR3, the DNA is TGTGCCAGCAGCGTGGGACAGGGGGAAGACGAGCAGTACTTC. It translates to CASSVGQGEDEQYF. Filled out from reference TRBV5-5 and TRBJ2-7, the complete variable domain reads DAGVTQSPTHLIKTRGQQVTLRCSPISGHKSVSWYQQVLGQGPQFIFQYYEKEERGRGNFPDRFSARQFPNYSSELNVNALLLGDSALYLCASSVGQGEDEQYFGPGTRLTVT.

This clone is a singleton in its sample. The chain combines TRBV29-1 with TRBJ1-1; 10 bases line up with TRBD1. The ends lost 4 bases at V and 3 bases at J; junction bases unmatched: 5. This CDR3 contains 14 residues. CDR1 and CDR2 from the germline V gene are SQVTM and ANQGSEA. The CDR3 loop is CSVVEDRGYTEAFF. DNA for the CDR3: TGCAGCGTTGTGGAGGACAGGGGGTACACTGAAGCTTTCTTT.

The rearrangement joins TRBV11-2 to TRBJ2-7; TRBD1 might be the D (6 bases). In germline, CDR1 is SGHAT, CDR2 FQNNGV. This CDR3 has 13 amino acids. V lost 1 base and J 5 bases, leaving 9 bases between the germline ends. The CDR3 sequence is CASSLGRGHEQYF. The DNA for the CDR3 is TGTGCCAGCAGCTTAGGCAGGGGCCACGAGCAGTACTTC. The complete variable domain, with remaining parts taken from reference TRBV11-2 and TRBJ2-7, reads EAGVAQSPRYKIIEKRQSVAFWCNPISGHATLYWYQQILGQGPKLLIQFQNNGVVDDSQLPKDRFSAERLKGVDSTLKIQPAKLEDSAVYLCASSLGRGHEQYFGPGTRLTVT.

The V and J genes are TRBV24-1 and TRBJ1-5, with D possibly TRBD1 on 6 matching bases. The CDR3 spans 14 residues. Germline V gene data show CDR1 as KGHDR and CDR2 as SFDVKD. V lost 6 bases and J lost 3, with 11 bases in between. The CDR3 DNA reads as TGTGCCACCAGTACAGGGTTTTCCAATCAGCCCCAGCATTTT. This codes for CATSTGFSNQPQHF.

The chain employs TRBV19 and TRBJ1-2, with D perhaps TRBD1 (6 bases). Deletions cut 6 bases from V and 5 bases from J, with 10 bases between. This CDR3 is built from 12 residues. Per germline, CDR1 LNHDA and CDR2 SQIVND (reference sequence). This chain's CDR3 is CASSRGSYGYTF. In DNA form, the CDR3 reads TGTGCCAGTAGCAGGGGTTCTTATGGCTACACCTTC.

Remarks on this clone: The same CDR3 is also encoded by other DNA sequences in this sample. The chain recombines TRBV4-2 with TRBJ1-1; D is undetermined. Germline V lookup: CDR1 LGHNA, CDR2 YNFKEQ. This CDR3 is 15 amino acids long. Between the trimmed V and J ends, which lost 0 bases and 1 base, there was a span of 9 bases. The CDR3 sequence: CASSQDGRGNTEAFF. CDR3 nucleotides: TGTGCCAGCAGCCAAGATGGGCGGGGGAACACTGAAGCTTTCTTT.

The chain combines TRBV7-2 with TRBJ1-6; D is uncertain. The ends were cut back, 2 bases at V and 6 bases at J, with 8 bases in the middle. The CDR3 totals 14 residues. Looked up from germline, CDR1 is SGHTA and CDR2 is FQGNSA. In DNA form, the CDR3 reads TGTGCCAGCAGCTTACGAGGTTTTAATTCACCCCTCCACTTT. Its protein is CASSLRGFNSPLHF.

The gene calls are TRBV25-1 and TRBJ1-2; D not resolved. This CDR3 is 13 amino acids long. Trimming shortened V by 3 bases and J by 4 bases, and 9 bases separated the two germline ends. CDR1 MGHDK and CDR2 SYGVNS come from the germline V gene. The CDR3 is CASSEVGGYGYTF. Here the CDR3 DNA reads TGTGCCAGCAGTGAGGTAGGCGGCTATGGCTACACCTTC.

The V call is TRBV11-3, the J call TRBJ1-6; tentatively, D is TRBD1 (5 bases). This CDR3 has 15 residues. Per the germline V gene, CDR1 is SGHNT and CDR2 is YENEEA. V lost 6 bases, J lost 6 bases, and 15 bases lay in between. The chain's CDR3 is CASSPKGYSNSPLHF. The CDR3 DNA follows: TGTGCCAGCAGTCCTAAGGGGTATTCTAATTCACCCCTCCACTTT. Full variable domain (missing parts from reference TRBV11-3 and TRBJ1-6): EAGVVQSPRYKIIEKKQPVAFWCNPISGHNTLYWYLQNLGQGPELLIRYENEEAVDDSQLPKDRFSAERLKGVDSTLKIQPAELGDSAVYLCASSPKGYSNSPLHFGNGTRLTVT.

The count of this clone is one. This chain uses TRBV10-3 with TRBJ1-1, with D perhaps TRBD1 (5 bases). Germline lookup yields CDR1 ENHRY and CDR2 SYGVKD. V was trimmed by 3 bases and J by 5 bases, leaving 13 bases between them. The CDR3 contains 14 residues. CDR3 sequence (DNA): TGTGCCATCAGTGATCTTGGGGGGAGAACTGAAGCTTTCTTT. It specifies CAISDLGGRTEAFF.

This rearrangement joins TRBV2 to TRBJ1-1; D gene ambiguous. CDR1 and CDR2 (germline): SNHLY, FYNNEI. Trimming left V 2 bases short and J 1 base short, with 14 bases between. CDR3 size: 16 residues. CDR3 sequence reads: CASSEPRTGSNTEAFF. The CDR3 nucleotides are TGTGCCAGCAGTGAACCCCGGACGGGGTCGAACACTGAAGCTTTCTTT.

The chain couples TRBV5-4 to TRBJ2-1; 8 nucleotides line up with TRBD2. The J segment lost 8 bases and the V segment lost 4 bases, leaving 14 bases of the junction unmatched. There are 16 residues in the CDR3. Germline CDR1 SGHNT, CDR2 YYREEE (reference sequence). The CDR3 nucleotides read TGTGCCAGCAGCCCGAGGTATTTCGGGAGGGGGGATGAGCAGTTCTTC. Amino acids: CASSPRYFGRGDEQFF.

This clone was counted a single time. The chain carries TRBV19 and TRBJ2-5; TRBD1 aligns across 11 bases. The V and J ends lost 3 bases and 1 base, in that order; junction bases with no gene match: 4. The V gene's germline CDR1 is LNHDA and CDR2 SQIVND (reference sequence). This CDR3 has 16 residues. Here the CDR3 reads CASSIGDRGFQETQYF. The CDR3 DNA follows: TGTGCCAGTAGTATTGGGGACAGGGGGTTCCAAGAGACCCAGTACTTC.

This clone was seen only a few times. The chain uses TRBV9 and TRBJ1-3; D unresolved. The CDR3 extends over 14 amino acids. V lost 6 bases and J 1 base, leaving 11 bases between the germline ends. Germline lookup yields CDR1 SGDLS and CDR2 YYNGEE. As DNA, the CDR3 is TGTGCCAGCAACCCTCGGGATTCTGGAAACACCATATATTTT. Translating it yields CASNPRDSGNTIYF. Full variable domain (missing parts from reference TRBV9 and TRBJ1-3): DSGVTQTPKHLITATGQRVTLRCSPRSGDLSVYWYQQSLDQGLQFLIQYYNGEERAKGNILERFSAQQFPDLHSELNLSSLELGDSALYFCASNPRDSGNTIYFGEGSWLTVV.

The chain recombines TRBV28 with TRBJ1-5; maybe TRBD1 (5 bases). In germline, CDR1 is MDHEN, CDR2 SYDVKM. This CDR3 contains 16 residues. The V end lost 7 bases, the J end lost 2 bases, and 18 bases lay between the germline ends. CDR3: CASISPAGGGNQPQHF. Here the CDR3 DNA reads TGTGCCAGCATTAGCCCCGCCGGGGGAGGCAATCAGCCCCAGCATTTT.

The CDR3 coding sequence is TGTGCCAGCAGTCGCACGGGGACAGGTGGAAACACCATATATTTT. This translates into CASSRTGTGGNTIYF. This chain links TRBV6-5 with TRBJ1-3; 8 bases are shared with TRBD1. The germline V gene has CDR1 MNHEY and CDR2 SVGAGI. The V gene end was trimmed by 5 bases and the J gene end by 3 bases; junction bases not matched to a gene: 6. There are 15 residues in the CDR3.

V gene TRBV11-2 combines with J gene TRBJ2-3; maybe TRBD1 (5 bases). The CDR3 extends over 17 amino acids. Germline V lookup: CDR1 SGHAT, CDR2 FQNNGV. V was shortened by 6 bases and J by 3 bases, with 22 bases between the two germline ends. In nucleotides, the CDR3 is TGTGCCAGCAGTCGCTTTGTCCCGGTAAGGGGTACAGATACGCAGTATTTT. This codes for CASSRFVPVRGTDTQYF.

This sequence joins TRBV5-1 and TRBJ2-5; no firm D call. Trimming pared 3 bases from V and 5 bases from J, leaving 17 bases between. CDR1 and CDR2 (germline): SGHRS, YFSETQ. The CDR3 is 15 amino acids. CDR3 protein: CASSSSQASMETQYF. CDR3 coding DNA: TGCGCCAGCAGCTCTTCCCAGGCCAGCATGGAGACCCAGTACTTC.

CDR3 bases: TGTGCCAGCAGCTTAGTTCTAGCGGGAGTTGTCGAGCAGTACTTC. Translated: CASSLVLAGVVEQYF. The chain has TRBV7-9 and TRBJ2-7, with 10 bases identical to TRBD2. V gave up 1 base and J gave up 6 bases; unmatched junction bases: 6. The germline V gene encodes CDR1 SEHNR and CDR2 FQNEAQ (reference sequence). This CDR3 spans 15 amino acids.

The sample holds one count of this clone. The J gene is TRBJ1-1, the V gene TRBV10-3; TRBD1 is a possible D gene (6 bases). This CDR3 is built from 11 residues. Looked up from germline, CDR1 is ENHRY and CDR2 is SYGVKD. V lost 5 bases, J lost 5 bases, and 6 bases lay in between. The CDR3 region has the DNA TGTGCCATCAGTAGGGGGACTGAAGCTTTCTTT. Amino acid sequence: CAISRGTEAFF.

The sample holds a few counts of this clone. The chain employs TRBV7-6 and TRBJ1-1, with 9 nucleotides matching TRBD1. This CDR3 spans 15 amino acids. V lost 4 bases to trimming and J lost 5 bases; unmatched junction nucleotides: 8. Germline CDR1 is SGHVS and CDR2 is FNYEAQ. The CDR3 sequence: CASSSTPGQGTEAFF. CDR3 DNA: TGTGCCAGCAGCTCCACCCCGGGACAGGGAACTGAAGCTTTCTTT.

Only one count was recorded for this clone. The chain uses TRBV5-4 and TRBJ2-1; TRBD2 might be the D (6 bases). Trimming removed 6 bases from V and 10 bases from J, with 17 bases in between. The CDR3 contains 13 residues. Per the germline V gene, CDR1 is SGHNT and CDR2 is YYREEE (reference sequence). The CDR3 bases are TGTGCCAGCAAAGGTGGCCCCGGGGGAGAGCAGTTCTTC. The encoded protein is CASKGGPGGEQFF.

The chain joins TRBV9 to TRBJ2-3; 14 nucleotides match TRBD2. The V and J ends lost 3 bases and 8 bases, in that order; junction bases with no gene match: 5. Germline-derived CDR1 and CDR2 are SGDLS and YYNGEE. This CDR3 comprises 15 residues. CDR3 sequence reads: CASSAGLAGAGTQYF. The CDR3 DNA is TGTGCCAGCAGCGCGGGACTAGCGGGAGCAGGTACGCAGTATTTT.

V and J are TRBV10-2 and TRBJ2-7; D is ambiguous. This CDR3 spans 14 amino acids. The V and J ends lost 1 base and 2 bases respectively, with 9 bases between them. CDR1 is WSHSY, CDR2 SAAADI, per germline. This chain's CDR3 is CASSELKLTYEQYF. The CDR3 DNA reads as TGCGCCAGCAGTGAGTTAAAGCTCACCTACGAGCAGTACTTC.

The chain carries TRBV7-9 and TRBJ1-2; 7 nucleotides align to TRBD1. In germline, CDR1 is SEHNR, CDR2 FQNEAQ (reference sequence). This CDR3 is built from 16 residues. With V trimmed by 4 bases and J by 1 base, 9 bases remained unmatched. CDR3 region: CASSSTGTENNYGYTF. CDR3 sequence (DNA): TGTGCCAGCAGCTCTACCGGGACAGAGAATAACTATGGCTACACCTTC.